This TCR beta chain was recorded in a study of blood T cell repertoires in COVID-19. Study-wide background: COVID-19 samples from acute and convalescent phases originated in the United States, Italy and Spain. The analysed material was cDNA or gDNA that came from T cells, B-cell-depleted T cells, or PBMCs.

In the original analysis: Amplification of reference gene primers provided the estimated nucleated cell counts. TCRdb keeps only in-frame clones here, not all; method: immunoSEQ multiplex PCR. The V and J calls and the clone size are those of that table, but D and trimming were determined from the DNA. The repertoire holds about 150,000 clones, 76% seen once, with roughly 3.5% in the top ten. Germline loops: CDR1 MNHEY, CDR2 SVGAGI. The CDR3 has 15 residues. The J segment lost 4 bases and the V segment lost 7 bases, leaving 11 bases of the junction unmatched. The chain combines TRBV6-5 with TRBJ2-7, with 9 bases that match TRBD2. This sequence was found in a woman older than 75 with acute or convalescent COVID-19. Source material: peripheral blood. The CDR3 nucleotides read TGTGCCAGCACCCTTAGCGGGAGAGGTGGTTACGAGCAGTACTTC. Protein sequence: CASTLSGRGGYEQYF.